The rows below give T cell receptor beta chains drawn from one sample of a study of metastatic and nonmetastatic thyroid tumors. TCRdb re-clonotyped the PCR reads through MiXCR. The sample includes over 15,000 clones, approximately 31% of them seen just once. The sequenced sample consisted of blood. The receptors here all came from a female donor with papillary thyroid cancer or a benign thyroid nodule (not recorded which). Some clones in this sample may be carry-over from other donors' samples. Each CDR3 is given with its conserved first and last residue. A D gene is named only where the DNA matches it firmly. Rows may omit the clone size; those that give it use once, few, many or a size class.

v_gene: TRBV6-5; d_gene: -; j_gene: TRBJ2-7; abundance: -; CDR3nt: TGTGCCAGCAGTTACCTGCTACAGTCTATCTACGAGCAGTACTTC; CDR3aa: CASSYLLQSIYEQYF
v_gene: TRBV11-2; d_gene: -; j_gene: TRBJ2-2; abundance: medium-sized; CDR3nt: TGTGCCAGCAGCTTGGGGACACTAAACACCGGGGAGCTGTTTTTT; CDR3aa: CASSLGTLNTGELFF
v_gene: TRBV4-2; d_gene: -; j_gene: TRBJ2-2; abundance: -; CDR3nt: TGTGCCAGCAGCCGGTGGACTATCGGAAACACCGGGGAGCTGTTTTTT; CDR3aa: CASSRWTIGNTGELFF
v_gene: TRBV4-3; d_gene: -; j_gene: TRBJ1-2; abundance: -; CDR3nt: TGCGCCAGCAGCCAAGAAAAGGGGATGAGCTATGGCTACACCTTC; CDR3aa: CASSQEKGMSYGYTF
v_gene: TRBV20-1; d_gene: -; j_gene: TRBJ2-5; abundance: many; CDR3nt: TGCAGTGCTTGGGCAGGGCCCCAAGAGACCCAGTACTTC; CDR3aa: CSAWAGPQETQYF
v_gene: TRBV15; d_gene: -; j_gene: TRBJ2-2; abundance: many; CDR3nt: TGTGCCACCAGCAGAGATGGTAGGAGCGGGGAGCTGTTTTTT; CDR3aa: CATSRDGRSGELFF
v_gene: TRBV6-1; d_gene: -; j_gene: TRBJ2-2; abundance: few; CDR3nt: TGTGCCAGCAGTTCAATGGGAGTTAACACCGGGGAGCTGTTTTTT; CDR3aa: CASSSMGVNTGELFF
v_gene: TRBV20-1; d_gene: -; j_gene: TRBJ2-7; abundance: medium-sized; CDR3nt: TGCAGTGCTAGAGAAAGATACGAGCAGTACTTC; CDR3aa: CSARERYEQYF
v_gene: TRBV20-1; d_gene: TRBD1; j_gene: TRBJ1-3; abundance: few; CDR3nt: TGCAGTGCTAGAGTCGTCGTAGGGGGCGGCTCTGGAAACACCATATATTTT; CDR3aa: CSARVVVGGGSGNTIYF
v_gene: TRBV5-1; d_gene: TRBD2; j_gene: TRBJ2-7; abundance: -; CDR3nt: TGCGCCAGCAGCTTGGAACTAGCGGAGTTATACGAGCAGTACTTC; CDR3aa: CASSLELAELYEQYF
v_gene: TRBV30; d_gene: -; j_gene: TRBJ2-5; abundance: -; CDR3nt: TGTGCCTGGGGGGCGAGGGGAGGAAGGGAAGAGACCCAGTACTTC; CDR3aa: CAWGARGGREETQYF
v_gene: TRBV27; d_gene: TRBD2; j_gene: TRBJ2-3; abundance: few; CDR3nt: TGTGCCAGCAGGTCTGGCGGGGGGGTCACAGATACGCAGTATTTT; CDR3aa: CASRSGGGVTDTQYF
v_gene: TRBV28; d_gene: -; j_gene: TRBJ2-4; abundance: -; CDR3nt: TGTGCCAGCAGTTTTGGTGGGGGAGCGGGCAAAAACATTCAGTACTTC; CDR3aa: CASSFGGGAGKNIQYF
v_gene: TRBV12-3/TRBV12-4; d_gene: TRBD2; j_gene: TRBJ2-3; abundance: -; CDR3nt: TGTGCCACGCGGGGGGGCAACACAGATACGCAGTATTTT; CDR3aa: CATRGGNTDTQYF
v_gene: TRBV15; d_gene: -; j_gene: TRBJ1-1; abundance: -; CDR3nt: TGTGCCACCGCAGGCCAGTCGAACACTGAAGCTTTCTTT; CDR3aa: CATAGQSNTEAFF
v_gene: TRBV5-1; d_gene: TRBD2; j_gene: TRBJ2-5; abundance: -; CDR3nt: TGCGCCAGCAGCCCGGCCCAGCGGGAGTCAGAGACCCAGTACTTC; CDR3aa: CASSPAQRESETQYF
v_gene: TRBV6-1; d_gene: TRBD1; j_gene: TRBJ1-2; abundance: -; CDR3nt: TGTGCCAGCAGTCCGGGACAGGTGTCGTCTGTCTACACCTTC; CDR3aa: CASSPGQVSSVYTF
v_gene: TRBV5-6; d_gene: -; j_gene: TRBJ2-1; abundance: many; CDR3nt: TGTGCCAGCAGCTTGATACTTCCCGATGAGCAGTTCTTC; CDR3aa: CASSLILPDEQFF
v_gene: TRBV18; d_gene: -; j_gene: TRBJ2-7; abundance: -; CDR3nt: TGTGCCAGCTCGGGGGTCGGGGGCTACGAGCAGTACTTC; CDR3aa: CASSGVGGYEQYF
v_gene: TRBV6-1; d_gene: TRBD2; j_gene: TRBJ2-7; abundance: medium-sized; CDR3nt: TGTGCCAGCAGTGAACAGGAAGGGGCGGGGGGGAACGAGCAGTACTTC; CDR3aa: CASSEQEGAGGNEQYF
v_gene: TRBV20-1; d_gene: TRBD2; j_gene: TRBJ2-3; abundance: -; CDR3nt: TGCAGTGCTAGAGCTAGCGGGATAGATACGCAGTATTTT; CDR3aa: CSARASGIDTQYF
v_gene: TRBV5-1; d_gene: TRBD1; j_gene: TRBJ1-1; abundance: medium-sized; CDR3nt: TGCGCCAGCAGCTTCGGGACAGGGTCCCACACTGAAGCTTTCTTT; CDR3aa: CASSFGTGSHTEAFF
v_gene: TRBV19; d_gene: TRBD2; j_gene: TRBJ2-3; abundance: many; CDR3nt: TGTGCCAGTAGCGGGGGGGGATCAGGGGGCACAGATACGCAGTATTTT; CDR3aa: CASSGGGSGGTDTQYF
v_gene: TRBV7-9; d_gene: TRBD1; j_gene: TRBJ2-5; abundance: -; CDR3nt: TGTGCCAGCAGCACAACAGGGGGCCATCTCAAAGAGACCCAGTACTTC; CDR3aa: CASSTTGGHLKETQYF
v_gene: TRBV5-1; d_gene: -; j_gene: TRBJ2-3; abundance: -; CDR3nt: TGCGCCAGCAGCTTCAGGGGGCGAAGCGGGAGAACAGATACGCAGTATTTT; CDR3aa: CASSFRGRSGRTDTQYF
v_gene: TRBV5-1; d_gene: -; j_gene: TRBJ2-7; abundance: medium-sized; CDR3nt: TGCGCCAGCAGCTTGACAGGTAACTCCTACGAGCAGTACTTC; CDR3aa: CASSLTGNSYEQYF
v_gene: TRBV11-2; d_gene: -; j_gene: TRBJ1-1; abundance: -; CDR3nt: TGTGCCAGCAGCTATCCGGGACCCTCAAGGACTGAAGCTTTCTTT; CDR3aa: CASSYPGPSRTEAFF
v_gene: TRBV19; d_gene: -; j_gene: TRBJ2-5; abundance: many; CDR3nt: TGTGCCAGTAGTATTGATTTTCGGGGAAGTCAAGAGACCCAGTACTTC; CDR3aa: CASSIDFRGSQETQYF
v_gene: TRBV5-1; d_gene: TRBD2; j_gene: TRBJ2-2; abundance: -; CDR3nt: TGCGCCAGCAGCTTGGAAGTAGCGGGGAACACCGGGGAGCTGTTTTTT; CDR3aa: CASSLEVAGNTGELFF
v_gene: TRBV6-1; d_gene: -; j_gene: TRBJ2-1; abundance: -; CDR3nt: TGTGCCACCACTTGGACCGACAATGAGCAGTTCTTC; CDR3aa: CATTWTDNEQFF
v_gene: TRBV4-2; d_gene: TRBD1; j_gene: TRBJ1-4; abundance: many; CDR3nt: TGTGCCAGCAGCCAACCACAGGGGGCGAATGAAAAACTGTTTTTT; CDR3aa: CASSQPQGANEKLFF
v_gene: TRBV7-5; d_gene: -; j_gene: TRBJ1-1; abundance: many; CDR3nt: -; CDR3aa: CISVSEAPGTENTEAFF
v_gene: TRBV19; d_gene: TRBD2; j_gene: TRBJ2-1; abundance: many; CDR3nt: TGTGCCAGCAAGAAAGAGCGGGGTTCCTACAATGAGCAGTTCTTC; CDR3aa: CASKKERGSYNEQFF
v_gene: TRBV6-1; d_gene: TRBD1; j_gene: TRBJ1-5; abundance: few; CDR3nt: TGTGCCAGCAGGGCCGGGACAGGGGATAGCAATCAGCCCCAGCATTTT; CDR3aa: CASRAGTGDSNQPQHF
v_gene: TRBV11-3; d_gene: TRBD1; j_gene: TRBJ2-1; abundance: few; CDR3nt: TGTGCCAGCAGCGAACGACAGGGTGATGAGCAGTTCTTC; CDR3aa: CASSERQGDEQFF
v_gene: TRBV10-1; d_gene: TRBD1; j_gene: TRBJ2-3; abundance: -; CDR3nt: TGCTCCAGGGTGGAGGGACAGGTCACAGATACGCAGTATTTT; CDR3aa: CSRVEGQVTDTQYF
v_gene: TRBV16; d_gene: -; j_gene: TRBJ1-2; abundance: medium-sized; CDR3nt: TGTGCCAGCAGCCAATCTGCGACAGGCTATGGCTACACCTTC; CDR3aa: CASSQSATGYGYTF
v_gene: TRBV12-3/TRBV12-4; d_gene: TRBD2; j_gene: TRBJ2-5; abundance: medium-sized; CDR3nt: TGTGCCAGCAGTTCCCGGGGGGAGGGGACCCAGTACTTC; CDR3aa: CASSSRGEGTQYF
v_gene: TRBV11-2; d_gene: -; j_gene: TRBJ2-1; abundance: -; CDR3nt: TGTGCCAGCAGGACTTCGGACAGTTACAATGAGCAGTTCTTC; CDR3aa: CASRTSDSYNEQFF
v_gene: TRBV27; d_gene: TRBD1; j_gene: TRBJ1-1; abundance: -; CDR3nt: TGTGCCAGCTCCCGGGCGGGGACAGCGGCCACTGAAGCTTTCTTT; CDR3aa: CASSRAGTAATEAFF
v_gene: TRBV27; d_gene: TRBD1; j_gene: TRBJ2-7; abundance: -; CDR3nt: TGTGCCAGCAGTTTATTTCTGGCAGGGGGTTACGAGCAGTACTTC; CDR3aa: CASSLFLAGGYEQYF
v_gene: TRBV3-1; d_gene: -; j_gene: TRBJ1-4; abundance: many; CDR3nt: TGTGCCAGCAGCCCCACAGATAATGAAAAACTGTTTTTT; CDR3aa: CASSPTDNEKLFF
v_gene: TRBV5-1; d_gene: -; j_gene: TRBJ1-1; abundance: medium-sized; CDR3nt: TGCGCCAGCAGCCCCTTTGGCAGGGGCACTGAAGCTTTCTTT; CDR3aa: CASSPFGRGTEAFF
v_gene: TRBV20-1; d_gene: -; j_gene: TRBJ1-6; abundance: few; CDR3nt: TGCAGTGCTAGGCTTATACTCTCCTATAATTCACCCCTCCACTTT; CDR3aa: CSARLILSYNSPLHF
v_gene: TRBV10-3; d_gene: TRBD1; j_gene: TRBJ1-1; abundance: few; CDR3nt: TGTGCCATCAGGGTATCCTCGGGACAGGGTGCAGGCACTGAAGCTTTCTTT; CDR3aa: CAIRVSSGQGAGTEAFF